What follows describes a single T cell receptor beta chain. Its target is unknown. The sample comes from a study of CD8+ T cells in alopecia areata. Study observations and caveats: Among patients, TCR sharing was less clear than in mice, a difference possibly due in part to HLA diversity in the patient population. An increase in clonality over normal scalp was evident in lesional scalp, especially alopecia totalis/universalis.

V lost 5 bases to trimming and J lost 4 bases; unmatched junction nucleotides: 4. The CDR3 covers 13 residues. Germline CDR1 and CDR2: KGHSH and LQKENI. Following RNA extraction, reverse transcription yielded cDNA that acted as the sequencing template. Using immunoSEQ multiplex PCR, the repertoire was profiled, and TCRdb retains in-frame clones only, with some absent. The data show around 150,000 clones, around three fifths seen once. Treatment indicated: oral pan-JAK inhibitor, 5-10 mg twice daily. Collected material from alopecia areata patients comprised lesional scalp punch biopsies and peripheral blood.

The clonotype was recovered from a human donor with alopecia areata. The sample consisted of CD4+ T cells sorted from blood, taken at week 4, from a patient treated with tofacitinib. The rearrangement uses TRBV18 and TRBJ1-2; TRBD1 matches at 7 bases. CDR3 loop: CASSSDRTYGYTF. As DNA, the CDR3 is TGTGCCAGCTCATCGGACAGGACCTATGGCTACACCTTC.